This TCR beta chain derives from a study of shared clonotypes between healthy human individuals. Whole-study findings and limits: The naive CD4 repertoires of several donors were compared, and approximately 4.5% of clonotypes were shared. Among non-shared clonotypes, generation probabilities were lower than among those shared by all four donors. It was only blood that was sampled, and tissue repertoires likely differ.

Concerning this clone itself: Antigen specificity is unknown.

Profiled with immunoSEQ multiplex PCR; TCRdb holds only in-frame clones, not every one. Of some 2,400,000 clones listed, almost 96% are singletons. This CDR3 contains 16 residues. Deletions cut 0 bases from V and 1 base from J, with 9 bases between. The germline CDR1 and CDR2 sequences are MGHRA and YSYEKL. Source material: naive CD4+ T cells sorted from blood. The subset is: CD45RA+ positively selected. This chain joins TRBV4-1 and TRBJ2-2; no clear D gene. This TCR came from a man aged 18-30 years in good health. Here the CDR3 reads CASSQEQRVNTGELFF. The CDR3 DNA is TGCGCCAGCAGCCAAGAACAGCGAGTGAACACCGGGGAGCTGTTTTTT.